Each of the 29 T cell receptor beta chains below was sequenced from the same sample in a study of T cell repertoires in cytomegalovirus infection. TCRdb ran MiXCR on the reads and lists one entry per CDR3 protein. The table shows hundreds of thousands of distinct CDR3 sequences, with roughly 16% occurring only once. The specimen sequenced was PBMCs. The receptors come from a human donor in good health (CMV status not recorded). Some clones in this sample may be carry-over from other donors' samples.

The chain carries TRBV7-9 and TRBJ2-7; a weak D match, TRBD2 (6 bases). The V end lost 5 bases, the J end lost 3 bases, and 23 bases lay between the germline ends. Germline CDR1 reads SEHNR; CDR2 reads FQNEAQ (reference sequence). The CDR3 sequence is 17 residues long. The CDR3 loop is CASSPQRGPPGGYEQYF. CDR3 sequence (DNA): TGTGCCAGCAGCCCACAGAGGGGCCCACCCGGGGGCTACGAGCAGTACTTC. Looking up the rest from reference TRBV7-9 and TRBJ2-7 gives the full variable domain: DTGVSQNPRHKITKRGQNVTFRCDPISEHNRLYWYRQTLGQGPEFLTYFQNEAQLEKSRLLSDRFSAERPKGSFSTLEIQRTEQGDSAMYLCASSPQRGPPGGYEQYFGPGTRLTVT.

This clonotype has just a few counts. The chain has TRBV20-1 and TRBJ2-5, with 12 bases identical to TRBD1. Unmatched junction bases numbered 2, after V lost 5 bases and J lost 4 bases. This CDR3 spans 13 amino acids. Germline values: CDR1 DFQATT, CDR2 SNEGSKA (reference sequence). The CDR3: CSAGTGGAETQYF. The CDR3 bases are TGCAGTGCTGGGACAGGGGGCGCAGAGACCCAGTACTTC.

V is TRBV19 and J is TRBJ2-1, with TRBD2 matching over 8 bases. Per the germline V gene, CDR1 is LNHDA and CDR2 is SQIVND (reference sequence). V trimming: 5 bases; J trimming: 5 bases; junction bases outside the gene matches: 8. The length of the CDR3 is 15 residues. The CDR3, as DNA: TGTGCCAGTAGTGTGCAGGGAGCGGGGGACAATGAGCAGTTCTTC. Its protein is CASSVQGAGDNEQFF.

V usage is TRBV15 and J usage is TRBJ1-1; 7 nucleotides align to TRBD1. The CDR3 loop spans 14 amino acids. V trimming: 8 bases; J trimming: 2 bases; junction bases outside the gene matches: 8. Germline V gene data show CDR1 as LNHNV and CDR2 as YYDKDF (reference sequence). The CDR3 region is CATSIGTENTEAFF. The CDR3 DNA is TGTGCCACCTCCATTGGGACAGAAAACACTGAAGCTTTCTTT. The full variable domain, in which reference TRBV15 and TRBJ1-1 provide the parts outside the CDR3, is DAMVIQNPRYQVTQFGKPVTLSCSQTLNHNVMYWYQQKSSQAPKLLFHYYDKDFNNEADTPDNFQSRRPNTSFCFLDIRSPGLGDTAMYLCATSIGTENTEAFFGQGTRLTVV.

The sample holds many counts of this clonotype. The V call is TRBV7-2, the J call TRBJ2-2; 9 nucleotides agree with TRBD2. Germline CDR1 reads SGHTA; CDR2 reads FQGNSA. This CDR3 region has 15 residues. J was trimmed by 3 bases and V by 5 bases; bases with no gene match: 4. In DNA, the CDR3 is TGTGCCAGCAGCCTTAGCGGGGGAGACACCGGGGAGCTGTTTTTT. Translating gives CASSLSGGDTGELFF.

This clonotype appeared a few times. This chain links TRBV6-1 with TRBJ2-5; 7 bases map to TRBD1. Germline V gene sequence: CDR1 MNHNS, CDR2 SASEGT. Germline trimming cut 4 bases from V and 1 base from J; bases unmatched to any gene: 3. CDR3 length: 14 residues. CDR3 sequence reads: CASSAWTGQETQYF. CDR3 bases: TGTGCCAGCAGTGCCTGGACAGGCCAAGAGACCCAGTACTTC.

This clonotype was seen many times. The genes are TRBV20-1 and TRBJ2-3; D uncertain. The V end lost 2 bases, the J end lost 5 bases, and 2 bases lay between the germline ends. CDR1 and CDR2 from the germline V gene are DFQATT and SNEGSKA (reference sequence). This CDR3 is built from 10 residues. CDR3 in DNA: TGCAGTGCTAGAATAGATACGCAGTATTTT. Encoded protein: CSARIDTQYF.

CDR3: CASYGVTGELFF. CDR3 in DNA: TGTGCCAGCTATGGGGTTACCGGGGAGCTGTTTTTT. The chain uses TRBV28 and TRBJ2-2; D remains unclear. Deletions cut 8 bases from V and 5 bases from J, with 9 bases between. The CDR3 runs to 12 residues. The germline gives CDR1 MDHEN, CDR2 SYDVKM. Looking up the rest from reference TRBV28 and TRBJ2-2 gives the full variable domain: DVKVTQSSRYLVKRTGEKVFLECVQDMDHENMFWYRQDPGLGLRLIYFSYDVKMKEKGDIPEGYSVSREKKERFSLILESASTNQTSMYLCASYGVTGELFFGEGSRLTVL.

This clonotype was counted only a few times. The V gene is TRBV5-4, the J gene TRBJ2-7; TRBD2 aligns across 9 bases. Germline V CDR1 and CDR2: SGHNT, YYREEE (reference sequence). The CDR3 is 16 residues long. Trimming cost V 0 bases and J 5 bases; bases outside gene matches: 9. CDR3 nucleotide sequence: TGTGCCAGCAGCTTGGAGCCCCGCGGGGGGGCCAACGAGCAGTACTTC. It codes for CASSLEPRGGANEQYF. The full variable domain, in which reference TRBV5-4 and TRBJ2-7 provide the parts outside the CDR3, is ETGVTQSPTHLIKTRGQQVTLRCSSQSGHNTVSWYQQALGQGPQFIFQYYREEENGRGNFPPRFSGLQFPNYSSELNVNALELDDSALYLCASSLEPRGGANEQYFGPGTRLTVT.

V and J are TRBV18 and TRBJ2-5; no clear D gene. CDR1 and CDR2 from the germline V gene are KGHSH and LQKENI. This CDR3 has 13 residues. Trimming shortened V by 3 bases and J by 5 bases, and 10 bases separated the two germline ends. The chain's CDR3 is CASSPRSAETQYF. In nucleotides, the CDR3 is TGTGCCAGCTCACCCCGGAGTGCTGAGACCCAGTACTTC.

In its sample, this clonotype was seen many times. The chain joins TRBV7-2 to TRBJ2-1; 11 nucleotides agree with TRBD2. This CDR3 has 14 residues. J was trimmed by 9 bases and V by 4 bases; bases with no gene match: 5. From germline, CDR1 is SGHTA and CDR2 FQGNSA. CDR3 sequence: CASSSGTSGSEQFF. The CDR3 DNA follows: TGTGCCAGCAGCTCCGGGACTAGCGGTAGTGAGCAGTTCTTC.

V is TRBV5-1 and J is TRBJ2-5, with 7 bases that match TRBD2. V shed 4 bases and J 5 bases; nucleotides not matched to a gene: 11. The CDR3 runs to 15 residues. CDR1 and CDR2 (germline): SGHRS, YFSETQ. The CDR3 region has the DNA TGCGCCAGCAGCCCGTCGACTGGGAGGGTGGAGACCCAGTACTTC. Translation: CASSPSTGRVETQYF. Full variable domain (rest looked up from reference TRBV5-1 and TRBJ2-5): KAGVTQTPRYLIKTRGQQVTLSCSPISGHRSVSWYQQTPGQGLQFLFEYFSETQRNKGNFPGRFSGRQFSNSRSEMNVSTLELGDSALYLCASSPSTGRVETQYFGPGTRLLVL.

This clonotype was seen repeatedly, ten times or more. This chain joins TRBV7-9 and TRBJ2-7, with D maybe TRBD1 (5 bases). V gave up 2 bases and J gave up 0 bases, with 8 bases separating them. Germline lookup yields CDR1 SEHNR and CDR2 FQNEAQ (reference sequence). This CDR3 has 14 residues. CDR3 coding DNA: TGTGCCAGCAGCTTATACCAGGGCTCCTACGAGCAGTACTTC. Amino acids: CASSLYQGSYEQYF.

This clonotype was picked up many times. The chain is built from TRBV25-1 and TRBJ2-3; D might be TRBD1 or TRBD2, each matching 5 bases. V lost 3 bases and J 6 bases, leaving 19 bases between the germline ends. The length of the CDR3 is 16 residues. Germline V gives CDR1 MGHDK, CDR2 SYGVNS. This chain's CDR3 is CASSDLPGRSLDTQYF. In DNA form, the CDR3 reads TGTGCCAGCAGTGATCTCCCGGGACGGAGTTTGGATACGCAGTATTTT.

This clonotype has just a few counts. The gene calls are TRBV20-1 and TRBJ2-3; D not certain. Germline V gene sequence: CDR1 DFQATT, CDR2 SNEGSKA (reference sequence). The V and J ends lost 0 bases and 6 bases respectively, with 13 bases between them. The CDR3 loop spans 14 amino acids. CDR3 sequence (DNA): TGCAGTGCTAGAGATTTCGCGGCCCGGGATACGCAGTATTTT. It specifies CSARDFAARDTQYF.

The chain combines TRBV28 with TRBJ2-1; weak D call: TRBD1 (7 bases). Trimming stripped 2 bases from V and 4 bases from J, with 21 bases between. In germline, CDR1 is MDHEN, CDR2 SYDVKM. This CDR3 comprises 18 residues. For the CDR3, the DNA is TGTGCCAGCAGTTTAACAGGGGAGGCATCCGCCGGGTACAATGAGCAGTTCTTC. This sequence encodes CASSLTGEASAGYNEQFF.

The rearrangement links TRBV7-9 to TRBJ1-1, with D unresolved. This CDR3 has 13 residues. The germline V gene has CDR1 SEHNR and CDR2 FQNEAQ (reference sequence). The V and J ends lost 5 bases and 3 bases respectively, with 10 bases between them. CDR3 nucleotide sequence: TGTGCCAGCAGCGTCCTCCGGGACACTGAAGCTTTCTTT. Protein: CASSVLRDTEAFF.

Points on this clonotype: At one boundary the junction diverges from the germline segment, which might be a read error. The chain combines TRBV12-3 or TRBV12-4 with TRBJ1-1; 7 bases match TRBD1. The length of the CDR3 is 14 residues. The CDR3 nucleotides are TGTGCCCGCAGTTTGGTAGGGGGCGTTACTGAAGCTTTCTTT. Translation: CARSLVGGVTEAFF.

Ten or more counts support this clonotype. The chain carries TRBV7-2 and TRBJ1-5; D may be TRBD1 (5 bases). CDR1 SGHTA and CDR2 FQGNSA come from the germline V gene. The germline V and J ends were trimmed by 4 bases and 2 bases, with 15 bases remaining between them. The CDR3 contains 16 residues. CDR3 nucleotide sequence: TGTGCCAGCAGCTCCAGTGTGGGGGATGGCAATCAGCCCCAGCATTTT. Amino acid sequence: CASSSSVGDGNQPQHF.

This clonotype was seen at least ten times. The CDR3: CASSFNRNTGELFF. The DNA of the CDR3 is TGTGCCAGCAGCTTCAACAGGAACACCGGGGAGCTGTTTTTT. The gene calls are TRBV11-2 and TRBJ2-2; D is uncertain. The CDR3 is 14 amino acids. The V gene's germline CDR1 is SGHAT and CDR2 FQNNGV. The V gene lost 3 bases and the J gene lost 1 base, with 6 bases spanning the gap.

There are a few counts of this clonotype. The chain employs TRBV6-2 or TRBV6-3 and TRBJ2-2; D call uncertain. CDR3 size: 14 residues. Germline V gene data show CDR1 as MNHEY and CDR2 as SVGEGT. V lost 7 bases and J lost 6, with 15 bases in between. This CDR3 reads CASIPRHWAGELFF. The CDR3 nucleotides read TGTGCCAGCATCCCGAGGCACTGGGCCGGGGAGCTGTTTTTT.

The DNA for the CDR3 is TGCAGCGTTGAAGGGGAAAATCAGCCCCAGCATTTT. Translating it yields CSVEGENQPQHF. The V and J genes are TRBV29-1 and TRBJ1-5; D remains ambiguous. Between the trimmed V and J ends, which lost 1 base and 4 bases, there was a span of 5 bases. Germline-derived CDR1 and CDR2 are SQVTM and ANQGSEA. CDR3 size: 12 residues.

The chain has TRBV7-9 and TRBJ2-7; D not certain. The CDR3 length is 15 residues. The V gene's germline CDR1 is SEHNR and CDR2 FQNEAQ (reference sequence). Trimming stripped 5 bases from V and 4 bases from J, with 18 bases between. The CDR3 is CASSATTTTIYEQYF. Here the CDR3 DNA reads TGTGCCAGCAGCGCAACGACCACCACGATTTACGAGCAGTACTTC.

As to this clonotype: A clone one base away is much larger, so this may be a read error. The genes are TRBV7-2 and TRBJ2-3, with TRBD2 matching over 12 bases. This CDR3 has 16 residues. J lost 2 bases, V lost 5 bases, and 5 bases had no gene match. The germline V gene encodes CDR1 SGHTA and CDR2 FQGNSA. The CDR3 DNA follows: TGTGCCAGCAGCCACACTAGCGGGGGGCACACAGATACGCAGTATTTT. This sequence encodes CASSHTSGGHTDTQYF.

J is TRBJ1-4 and V is TRBV10-3, with D tentatively TRBD1 (6 bases). The germline CDR1 and CDR2 sequences are ENHRY and SYGVKD. CDR3 size: 15 residues. Trimming removed 6 bases at V and 7 bases at J, with 18 bases between. CDR3 loop: CAISDANRVGEKLFF. The CDR3 DNA reads as TGTGCCATCAGCGATGCTAACAGGGTTGGTGAAAAACTGTTTTTT.

This chain links TRBV20-1 with TRBJ2-5, with D maybe TRBD1 (5 bases). From germline, CDR1 is DFQATT and CDR2 SNEGSKA (reference sequence). Trimming cost V 1 base and J 2 bases, with 14 bases left between them. The CDR3 is 15 residues long. For the CDR3, the DNA is TGCAGTGCTAGAGGTTGGACAAATACTCAAGAGACCCAGTACTTC. As protein: CSARGWTNTQETQYF.

This clonotype has more than one count but fewer than ten. The rearrangement uses TRBV6-5 and TRBJ2-3; D ambiguous. Per germline, CDR1 MNHEY and CDR2 SVGAGI. The CDR3 has 13 amino acids. Trimming shortened V by 2 bases and J by 8 bases, and 11 bases separated the two germline ends. The CDR3 DNA reads TGTGCCAGCAGTTACCTACAGACAAGTACGCAGTATTTT. It translates to CASSYLQTSTQYF.

The chain combines TRBV20-1 with TRBJ1-6; D is unclear. From germline, CDR1 is DFQATT and CDR2 SNEGSKA (reference sequence). This CDR3 contains 14 residues. V lost 0 bases to trimming and J lost 5 bases, with 8 bases between them. The CDR3 protein is CSARDQRNNSPLHF. The CDR3 DNA follows: TGCAGTGCTAGAGATCAGAGAAATAATTCACCCCTCCACTTT.

This clonotype was seen more than once but under ten times. V gene TRBV4-3 combines with J gene TRBJ2-2; no firm D call. V lost 0 bases and J 6 bases, leaving 26 bases between the germline ends. The CDR3 has 20 residues. CDR1 and CDR2 (germline): LGHNA, YSLEER. The CDR3 nucleotides are TGCGCCAGCAGCCAAGATCGTCCTTGGGGATCGCCCCTACACCCCGGGGAGCTGTTTTTT. It is translated as CASSQDRPWGSPLHPGELFF.